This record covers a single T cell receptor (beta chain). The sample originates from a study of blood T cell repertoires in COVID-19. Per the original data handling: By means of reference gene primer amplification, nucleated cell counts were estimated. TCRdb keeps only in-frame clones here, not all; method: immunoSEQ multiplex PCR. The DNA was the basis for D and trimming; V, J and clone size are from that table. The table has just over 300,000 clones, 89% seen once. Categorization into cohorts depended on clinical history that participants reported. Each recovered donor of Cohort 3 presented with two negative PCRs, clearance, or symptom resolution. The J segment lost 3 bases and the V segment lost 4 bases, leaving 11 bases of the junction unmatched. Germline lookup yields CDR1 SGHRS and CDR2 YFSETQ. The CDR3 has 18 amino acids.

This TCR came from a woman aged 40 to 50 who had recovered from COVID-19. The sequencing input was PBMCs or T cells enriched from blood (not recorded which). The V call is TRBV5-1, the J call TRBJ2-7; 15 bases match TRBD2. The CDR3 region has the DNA TGCGCCAGCAGCGTACCGGGACTAGCGGGAGGTTCCCTCTACGAGCAGTACTTC. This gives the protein CASSVPGLAGGSLYEQYF.